The 5 T cell receptor beta chains below come from one sample, sequenced in a study of shared clonotypes between healthy human individuals. Clones were read by immunoSEQ multiplex PCR, and TCRdb kept only the in-frame ones, dropping some. The sample yields 1.6 million or so clones, roughly 96% seen once. The specimen sequenced was naive CD4+ T cells sorted from blood. Specified subset: CD45RA+ positively selected. The receptor source for this set is a man aged 25 to 45 in good health.

V usage is TRBV2 and J usage is TRBJ2-3, with 10 bases that match TRBD2. This CDR3 is 15 amino acids long. The ends lost 5 bases at V and 2 bases at J; junction bases unmatched: 4. Looked up from germline, CDR1 is SNHLY and CDR2 is FYNNEI. The CDR3: CASSRTSGTTDTQYF. The CDR3 DNA is TGTGCCAGCAGTCGGACTAGCGGAACCACAGATACGCAGTATTTT.

This clone was seen a single time. V is TRBV27 and J is TRBJ2-3, with 16 bases lining up with TRBD2. Trimming removed 5 bases from V and 6 bases from J; junction bases left unmatched: 5. The CDR3 has 16 residues. Germline CDR1 is MNHEY and CDR2 is SMNVEV (reference sequence). DNA of the CDR3: TGTGCCAGCAGTGAGGGACTAGCGGGAGGGCTGGATACGCAGTATTTT. This encodes CASSEGLAGGLDTQYF.

In regard to this clone: Other DNA sequences of this sample code for an identical CDR3. V usage is TRBV28 and J usage is TRBJ2-2; unclear D gene. Germline V gene data show CDR1 as MDHEN and CDR2 as SYDVKM. V lost 5 bases, J lost 1 base, and 8 bases lay in between. This CDR3 is 14 amino acids long. CDR3 coding DNA: TGTGCCAGCAGTCCGGGCCAGAACACCGGGGAGCTGTTTTTT. Its protein product is CASSPGQNTGELFF.

The genes are TRBV5-1 and TRBJ1-1; D is possibly TRBD1 (5 bases). This CDR3 has 14 amino acids. Germline V gives CDR1 SGHRS, CDR2 YFSETQ. V was clipped by 3 bases and J by 3 bases, with 12 bases between them. The CDR3 nucleotides read TGCGCCAGCAGCTCGCAAGAGGGGTACACTGAAGCTTTCTTT. Protein: CASSSQEGYTEAFF.

V and J are TRBV18 and TRBJ1-3; 8 bases map to TRBD1. The CDR3 is 17 amino acids. In germline, CDR1 is KGHSH, CDR2 LQKENI. V lost 5 bases and J lost 4; bases outside the gene matches: 13. CDR3 amino acids: CASSTVTGALSGNTIYF. The CDR3 coding sequence is TGTGCCAGCTCAACCGTGACAGGGGCCTTATCGGGAAACACCATATATTTT.